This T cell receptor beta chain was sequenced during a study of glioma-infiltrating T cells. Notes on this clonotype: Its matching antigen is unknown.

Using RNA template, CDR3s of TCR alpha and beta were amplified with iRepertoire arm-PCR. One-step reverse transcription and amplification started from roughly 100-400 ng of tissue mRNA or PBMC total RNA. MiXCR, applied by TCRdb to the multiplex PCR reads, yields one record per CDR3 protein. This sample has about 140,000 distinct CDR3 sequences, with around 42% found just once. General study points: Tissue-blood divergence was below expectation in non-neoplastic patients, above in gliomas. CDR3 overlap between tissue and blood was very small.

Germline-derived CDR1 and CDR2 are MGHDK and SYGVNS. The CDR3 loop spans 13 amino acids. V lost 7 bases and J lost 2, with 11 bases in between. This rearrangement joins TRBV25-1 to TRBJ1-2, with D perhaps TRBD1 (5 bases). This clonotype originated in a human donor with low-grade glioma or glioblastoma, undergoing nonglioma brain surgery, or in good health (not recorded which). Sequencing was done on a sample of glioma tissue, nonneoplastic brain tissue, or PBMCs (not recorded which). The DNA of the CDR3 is TGTGCCAGCACCTTACAGGAAAACTATGGCTACACCTTC. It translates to CASTLQENYGYTF.